This record concerns one TCR beta chain sequence. In the source study's methods: Reference gene primer amplification yielded estimated nucleated cell counts. Using immunoSEQ multiplex PCR, the repertoire was profiled, and TCRdb retains in-frame clones only, with some absent. For V, J and clone size, that table is used; D and trimming come from the DNA. This sample carries 150,000 to 200,000 clones, around 80% of them seen once, and the ten largest clones take around 3.6%. This entry belongs to a study of blood T cell repertoires in COVID-19. Across the whole study: Whether acute or convalescent, the COVID-19 samples came from the United States, Italy and Spain.

Clinical histories supplied by participants themselves formed the basis of cohort assignment. Germline CDR1 and CDR2: SGHDT and YYEEEE. This CDR3 contains 16 residues. The V segment lost 4 bases and the J segment 4 bases; nucleotides outside the gene matches: 6. This chain connects TRBV5-6 to TRBJ2-1, with 12 nucleotides matching TRBD2. The receptor comes from a woman between 50 and 59 years old in a cohort exposed to, infected with or recovered from COVID-19 (not recorded which). The specimen was PBMCs or T cells enriched from blood (not recorded which). CDR3: CASSGGLAGSYNEQFF. For the CDR3, the DNA is TGTGCCAGCAGCGGGGGACTAGCGGGTTCTTACAATGAGCAGTTCTTC.